This TCR beta chain was identified in a study of identical twins. Using its own MiXCR run on the 5' RACE reads, TCRdb lists one record per CDR3 protein. The sample has some 250,000 distinct CDR3 sequences, under 8.5% seen once; the top ten hold more than 14%. This clonotype was observed a few times. After removal of 0 bases from V and 4 bases from J, the junction contained 2 bases not matched to a gene. The germline CDR1 and CDR2 sequences are SGHTA and FQGNSA. This CDR3 has 15 amino acids. These data were also filed under a second study, of T cells expressing NK-cell markers. That paper adds: All TCR beta repertoires analysed originated from sorted CD3+CD56+NKG2C+, CD3+CD56+NKG2C- and CD3+CD56-NKG2C+ T cells. Among the experiments, several used an anti-gamma-delta TCR antibody to restrict sorting to alpha-beta TCR T cells.

Sequencing was performed on CD8+ T cells sorted from blood. The TCR sequence derives from a young woman in good health. V is TRBV7-2 and J is TRBJ2-7; 11 bases map to TRBD1. CDR3 in amino acids: CASSLAGQGVYEQYF. The CDR3 bases are TGTGCCAGCAGCTTAGCGGGACAGGGGGTATACGAGCAGTACTTC.